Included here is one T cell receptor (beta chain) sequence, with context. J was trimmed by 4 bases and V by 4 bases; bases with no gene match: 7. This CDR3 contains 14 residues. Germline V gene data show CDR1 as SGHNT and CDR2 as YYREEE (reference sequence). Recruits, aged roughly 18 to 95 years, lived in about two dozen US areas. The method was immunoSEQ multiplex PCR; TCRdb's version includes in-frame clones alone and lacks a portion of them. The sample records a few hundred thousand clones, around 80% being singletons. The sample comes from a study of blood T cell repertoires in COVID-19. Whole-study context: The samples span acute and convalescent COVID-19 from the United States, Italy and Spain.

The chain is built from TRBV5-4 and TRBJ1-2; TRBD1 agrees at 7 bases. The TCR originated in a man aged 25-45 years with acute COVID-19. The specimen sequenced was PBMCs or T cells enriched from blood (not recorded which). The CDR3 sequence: CASSRDSVSYGYTF. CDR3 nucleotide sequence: TGTGCCAGCAGCCGGGACAGTGTCAGCTATGGCTACACCTTC.